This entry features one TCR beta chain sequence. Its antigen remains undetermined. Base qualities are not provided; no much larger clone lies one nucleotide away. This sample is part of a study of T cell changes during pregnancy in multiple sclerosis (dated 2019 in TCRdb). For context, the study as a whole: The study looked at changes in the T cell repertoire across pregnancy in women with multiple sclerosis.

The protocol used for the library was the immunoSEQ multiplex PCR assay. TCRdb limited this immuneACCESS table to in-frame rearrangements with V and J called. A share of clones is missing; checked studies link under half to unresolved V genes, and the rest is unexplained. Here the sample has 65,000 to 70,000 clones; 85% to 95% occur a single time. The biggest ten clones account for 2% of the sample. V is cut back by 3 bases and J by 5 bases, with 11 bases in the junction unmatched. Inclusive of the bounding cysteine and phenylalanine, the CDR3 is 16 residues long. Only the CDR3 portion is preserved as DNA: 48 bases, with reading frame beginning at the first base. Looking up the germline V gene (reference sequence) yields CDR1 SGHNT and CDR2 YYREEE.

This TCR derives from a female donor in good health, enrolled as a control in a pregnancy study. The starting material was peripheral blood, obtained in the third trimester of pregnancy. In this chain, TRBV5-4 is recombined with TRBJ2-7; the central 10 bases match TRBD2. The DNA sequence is TGTGCCAGCAGCTCCAGCCCCCTAGCGGGGGTAAACGAGCAGTACTTC. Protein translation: CASSSSPLAGVNEQYF.